The 5 T cell receptor beta chains below come from one sample, sequenced in a study of CD8+ T cells in alopecia areata. Combined cutaneous lymph node cells underwent sorting by CD4, CD8alpha, NKG2D, NKG2ACE and additional markers. RNA extraction was followed by reverse transcription into cDNA, which acted as the sequencing template. Some clones are missing from TCRdb's copy, which holds only in-frame ones; the method was immunoSEQ multiplex PCR. The counts give under 350,000 clones, none of them seen only once; 1.2% is held by the top ten. The sequenced sample was CD4+ T cells sorted from a lymph node. All receptors come from a C3H/HeJ mouse with alopecia areata. The mouse strain carries the MHC haplotype H2-k.

Comments on this clone: Here the gene names and germline are mouse. Read data end 3 residues before the CDR3 end; the end is taken from the germline J gene. Other DNA sequences from this sample encode an identical CDR3 as well. The chain joins TRBV5 to TRBJ1-6; 7 nucleotides match TRBD1. TRBJ1-6 belongs to the ORF category, with a function that is uncertain. This CDR3 spans 15 amino acids. The germline V gene encodes CDR1 LGHNA and CDR2 YNLKQL (reference sequence). Germline trimming cut 1 base from V and 5 bases from J; bases unmatched to any gene: 2. The CDR3 protein is CASSQAGQNNSPLYF. CDR3 DNA (partial): TGTGCCAGCAGCCAAGCGGGACAGAATAATTCGCCC.

There are a few counts of this clone. The listed genes are named as in mouse. CDR3 sequence reads: CASSPSLGTSAETLYF. The sequenced CDR3 bases are TGTGCCAGCAGTCCCTCTCTGGGGACTAGTGCAGAA. The chain is built from TRBV19 and TRBJ2-3; possible D gene TRBD2, 6 bases. The read falls 4 residues short of the CDR3 end, and the missing part is taken from the germline J gene. The CDR3 runs to 16 residues. V was cut by 4 bases and J by 0 bases, with 15 bases left in between. Germline CDR1 reads FNHDT; CDR2 reads SITEND (reference sequence).

This clone was found a few times. The gene names given are mouse names. The read ends 4 residues shy of where the CDR3 ends; the end is completed using the germline J gene. Other DNA sequences within the sample encode an identical CDR3. The chain is built from TRBV5 and TRBJ2-5, with 7 bases fitting TRBD2. This CDR3 region has 14 residues. Germline CDR1 is LGHNA and CDR2 is YNLKQL (reference sequence). The chain's CDR3 is CASSQENWGDTQYF. CDR3 DNA, as far as it was read: TGTGCCAGCAGCCAAGAGAACTGGGGAGAC.

This clone was found a few times. Gene names are the mouse ones. The read falls 4 residues short of the CDR3 end, and the missing part is taken from the germline J gene. The chain carries TRBV13-3 and TRBJ2-7; 8 bases are a match to TRBD1. The V segment lost 4 bases and the J segment 0 bases; nucleotides outside the gene matches: 3. Per germline, CDR1 NNHDY and CDR2 SYVADS. The CDR3 covers 14 residues. CDR3 in amino acids: CASSWTGSSYEQYF. Incomplete CDR3 DNA: TGTGCCAGCAGTTGGACAGGGAGCTCCTAT.

In regard to this clone: All gene names here are mouse names. With the read ending 4 residues before the CDR3 end, the germline J gene is used to fill in that end. This chain uses TRBV13-1 with TRBJ2-5, with 7 bases aligning to TRBD2. V lost 0 bases and J lost 0; bases outside the gene matches: 1. The CDR3 contains 15 residues. Germline-derived CDR1 and CDR2 are NSHNY and SYGAGN. CDR3 bases read: TGTGCCAGCAGTGATGGACTGGGTAACCAAGAC. It translates to CASSDGLGNQD. The whole CDR3 is CASSDGLGNQDTQYF.